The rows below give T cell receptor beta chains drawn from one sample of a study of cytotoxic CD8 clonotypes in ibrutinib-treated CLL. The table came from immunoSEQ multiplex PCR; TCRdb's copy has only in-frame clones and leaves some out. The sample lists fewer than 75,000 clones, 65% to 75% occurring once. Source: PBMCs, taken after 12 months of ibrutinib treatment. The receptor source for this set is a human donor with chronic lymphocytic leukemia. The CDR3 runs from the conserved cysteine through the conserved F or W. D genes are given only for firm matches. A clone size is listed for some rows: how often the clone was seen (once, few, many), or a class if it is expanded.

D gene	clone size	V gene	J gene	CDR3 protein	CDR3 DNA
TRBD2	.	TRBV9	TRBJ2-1	CASSKVGAGAGYNEQFF	TGTGCCAGCAGCAAGGTGGGAGCGGGAGCAGGGTACAATGAGCAGTTCTTC
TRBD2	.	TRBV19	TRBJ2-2	CASTVLAGGHTGELFF	TGTGCCAGTACCGTACTAGCGGGAGGTCACACCGGGGAGCTGTTTTTT
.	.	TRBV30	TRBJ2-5	CAWIGGGPQYF	TGTGCCTGGATCGGGGGCGGCCCCCAGTACTTC
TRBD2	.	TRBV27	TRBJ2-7	CASSLFAGGLPYEQYF	TGTGCCAGCAGTTTATTTGCGGGAGGGCTCCCTTACGAGCAGTACTTC
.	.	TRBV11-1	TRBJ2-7	CASSLVGTESLTYEQYF	TGTGCCAGCAGCTTAGTAGGGACGGAGAGTTTAACCTACGAGCAGTACTTC
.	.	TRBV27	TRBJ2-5	CASRPTGRETQYF	TGTGCCAGCAGACCGACAGGGAGGGAGACCCAGTACTTC
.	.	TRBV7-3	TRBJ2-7	CASSFSSGSEQYF	TGTGCCAGCAGCTTTTCTTCAGGTTCCGAGCAGTACTTC
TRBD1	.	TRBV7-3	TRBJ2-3	CASSAAGTGGTDTQYF	TGTGCCAGCAGCGCCGCGGGGACAGGGGGGACAGATACGCAGTATTTT
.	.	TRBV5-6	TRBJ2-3	CASSNRHGNTDTQYF	TGTGCCAGCAGCAACCGACACGGCAACACAGATACGCAGTATTTT
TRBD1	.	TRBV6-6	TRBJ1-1	CASSYRTGRNTEAFF	TGTGCCAGCAGTTACCGGACAGGGAGGAACACTGAAGCTTTCTTT
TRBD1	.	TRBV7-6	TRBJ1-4	CASSSGQAAPTNEKLFF	TGTGCCAGCAGCTCGGGACAGGCTGCCCCAACTAATGAAAAACTGTTTTTT
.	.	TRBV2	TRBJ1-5	CASSESIWEGDSNQPQHF	TGTGCCAGCAGTGAATCTATCTGGGAAGGGGATAGCAATCAGCCCCAGCATTTT
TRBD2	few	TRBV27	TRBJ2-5	CASSLNGRVETQYF	TGTGCCAGCAGTTTAAACGGGAGGGTAGAGACCCAGTACTTC
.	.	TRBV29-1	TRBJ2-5	CSVARLQETQYF	TGCAGCGTTGCTCGACTCCAAGAGACCCAGTACTTC
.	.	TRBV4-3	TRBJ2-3	CASSQDLGTDTQYF	TGCGCCAGCAGCCAAGATCTGGGGACAGATACGCAGTATTTT
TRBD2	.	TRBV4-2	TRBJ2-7	CASSQEEREPSYEQYF	TGTGCCAGCAGCCAAGAAGAGCGGGAGCCATCATACGAGCAGTACTTC
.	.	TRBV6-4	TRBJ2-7	CASKLQYF	TGTGCCAGCAAGTTGCAGTACTTC
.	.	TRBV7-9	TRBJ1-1	CASSLQGEAFF	TGTGCCAGCAGCTTACAGGGGGAAGCTTTCTTT
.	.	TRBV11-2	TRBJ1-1	CASSLNQKAFF	TGTGCCAGCAGCTTAAACCAGAAAGCTTTCTTT
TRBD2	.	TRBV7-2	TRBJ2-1	CASSLVLLAGSYNEQFF	TGTGCCAGCAGCTTAGTGTTGCTAGCGGGCTCCTACAATGAGCAGTTCTTC
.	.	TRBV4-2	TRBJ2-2	CASSQDTGPGELFF	TGTGCCAGCAGCCAAGATACAGGGCCCGGGGAGCTGTTTTTT
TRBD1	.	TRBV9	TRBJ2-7	CASSVGRGPHEQYF	TGTGCCAGCAGCGTAGGCAGGGGGCCCCACGAGCAGTACTTC
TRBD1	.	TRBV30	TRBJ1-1	CAGDRANTEAFF	TGTGCCGGGGACAGGGCGAACACTGAAGCTTTCTTT
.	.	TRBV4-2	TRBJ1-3	CASSQDRWDGGNTIYF	TGTGCCAGCAGCCAAGATCGATGGGACGGTGGAAACACCATATATTTT
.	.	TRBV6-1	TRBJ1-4	CASSDSVTELAATNEKLFF	TGTGCCAGCAGTGATAGCGTCACTGAATTGGCAGCAACTAATGAAAAACTGTTTTTT
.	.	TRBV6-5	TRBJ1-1	CASSYSFENTEAFF	TGTGCCAGCAGTTACTCGTTCGAAAACACTGAAGCTTTCTTT
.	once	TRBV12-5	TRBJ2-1	CASGPEGYNEQFF	TGTGCTAGTGGCCCCGAAGGGTACAATGAGCAGTTCTTC
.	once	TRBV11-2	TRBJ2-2	CASSLDRHPNTGELFF	TGTGCCAGCAGCTTAGACCGCCACCCTAACACCGGGGAGCTGTTTTTT
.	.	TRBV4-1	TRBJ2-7	CASSQVLGQGNYEQYF	TGCGCCAGCAGCCAAGTACTAGGCCAGGGGAACTACGAGCAGTACTTC
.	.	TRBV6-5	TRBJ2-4	CASSYSELAKNIQYF	TGTGCCAGCAGTTACTCGGAATTAGCCAAAAACATTCAGTACTTC
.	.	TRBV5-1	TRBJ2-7	CASSSNYEQYF	TGCGCCAGCAGCTCTAACTACGAGCAGTACTTC
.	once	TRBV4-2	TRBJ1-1	CASSQEGEAYTEAFF	TGTGCCAGCAGCCAAGAAGGCGAGGCGTACACTGAAGCTTTCTTT
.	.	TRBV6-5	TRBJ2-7	CASSYSPYEQYF	TGTGCCAGCAGTTACTCCCCCTACGAGCAGTACTTC
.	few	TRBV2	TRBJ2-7	CASSVQQGYYEQYF	TGTGCCAGCAGTGTGCAACAGGGATACTACGAGCAGTACTTC
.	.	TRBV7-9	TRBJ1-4	CASSAREGRNEKLFF	TGTGCCAGCAGCGCCCGAGAGGGACGTAATGAAAAACTGTTTTTT
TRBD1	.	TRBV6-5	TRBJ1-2	CASSYSTGDGYTF	TGTGCCAGCAGTTACTCCACAGGGGATGGCTACACCTTC
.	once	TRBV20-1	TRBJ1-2	CSARGTYGYTF	TGCAGTGCTAGGGGGACTTATGGCTACACCTTC
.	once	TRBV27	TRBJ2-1	CASSSLRGSVRNEQFF	TGTGCCAGCAGTTCCCTGAGAGGGAGCGTTCGGAATGAGCAGTTCTTC
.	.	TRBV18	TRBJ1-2	CASSPLGGLDGYTF	TGTGCCAGCTCACCCCTGGGGGGATTGGATGGTTACACCTTC
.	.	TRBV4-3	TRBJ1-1	CASSQDWGDPEAAFF	TGCGCCAGCAGCCAAGATTGGGGGGACCCCGAAGCGGCTTTCTTT
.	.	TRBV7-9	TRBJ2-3	CASSAKLVSIDTQYF	TGTGCCAGCAGCGCAAAACTAGTGAGCATAGATACGCAGTATTTT
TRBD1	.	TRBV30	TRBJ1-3	CAWSRRQGSGNTIYF	TGTGCCTGGAGTCGAAGACAGGGATCTGGAAACACCATATATTTT